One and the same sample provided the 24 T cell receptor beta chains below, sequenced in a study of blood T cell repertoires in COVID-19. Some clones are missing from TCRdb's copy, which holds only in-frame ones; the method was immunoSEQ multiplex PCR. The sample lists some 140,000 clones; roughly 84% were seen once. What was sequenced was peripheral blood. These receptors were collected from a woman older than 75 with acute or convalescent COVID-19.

The CDR3 nucleotides are TGTGCCAGCAGCTTAGCGGCCAATATGAACACTGAAGCTTTCTTT. Amino acid sequence: CASSLAANMNTEAFF. This chain uses TRBV7-2 with TRBJ1-1; D is ambiguous. The CDR3 loop spans 15 amino acids. The germline V gene encodes CDR1 SGHTA and CDR2 FQGNSA. V was pared by 0 bases and J by 0 bases, with 8 bases between.

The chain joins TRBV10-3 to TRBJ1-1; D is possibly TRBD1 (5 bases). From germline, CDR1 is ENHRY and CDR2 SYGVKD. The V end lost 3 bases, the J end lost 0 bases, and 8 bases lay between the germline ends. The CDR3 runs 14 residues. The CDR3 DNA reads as TGTGCCATCAGTGACGACAGTCTGAACACTGAAGCTTTCTTT. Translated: CAISDDSLNTEAFF.

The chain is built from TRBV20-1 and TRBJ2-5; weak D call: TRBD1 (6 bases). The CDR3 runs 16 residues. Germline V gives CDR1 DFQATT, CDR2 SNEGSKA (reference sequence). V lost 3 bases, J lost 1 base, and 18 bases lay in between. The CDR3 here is CSASGQGQAPQETQYF. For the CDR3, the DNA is TGCAGTGCTAGTGGGCAGGGGCAGGCCCCCCAAGAGACCCAGTACTTC.

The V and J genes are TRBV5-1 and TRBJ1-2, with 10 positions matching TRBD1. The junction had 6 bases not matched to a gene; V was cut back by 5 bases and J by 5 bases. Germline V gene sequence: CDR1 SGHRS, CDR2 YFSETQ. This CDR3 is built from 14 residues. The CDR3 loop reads CASRSGTGDYGYTF. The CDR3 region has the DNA TGCGCCAGCAGAAGTGGGACAGGGGATTATGGCTACACCTTC.

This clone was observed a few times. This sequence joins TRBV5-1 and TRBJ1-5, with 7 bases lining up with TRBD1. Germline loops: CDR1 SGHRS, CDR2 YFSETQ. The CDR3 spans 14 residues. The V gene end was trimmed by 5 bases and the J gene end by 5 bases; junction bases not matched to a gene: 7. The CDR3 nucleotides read TGCGCCAGCAGTGATGGGCAGGGGGATCAGCCCCAGCATTTT. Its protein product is CASSDGQGDQPQHF.

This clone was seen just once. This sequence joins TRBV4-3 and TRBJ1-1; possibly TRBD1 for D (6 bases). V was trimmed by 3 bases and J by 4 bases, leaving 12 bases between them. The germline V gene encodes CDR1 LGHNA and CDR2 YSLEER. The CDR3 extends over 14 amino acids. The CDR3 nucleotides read TGCGCCAGCAGCCAGCGAACAGGGTCCACTGAAGCTTTCTTT. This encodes CASSQRTGSTEAFF.

The DNA for the CDR3 is TGTGCCAGCAGCTTGGGTGAGGGTTCCTACGAGCAGTACTTC. Protein product: CASSLGEGSYEQYF. The V call is TRBV5-5, the J call TRBJ2-7, with D maybe TRBD2 (5 bases). V was trimmed by 0 bases and J by 1 base, leaving 8 bases between them. The CDR3 is 14 amino acids. Looked up from germline, CDR1 is SGHKS and CDR2 is YYEKEE (reference sequence).

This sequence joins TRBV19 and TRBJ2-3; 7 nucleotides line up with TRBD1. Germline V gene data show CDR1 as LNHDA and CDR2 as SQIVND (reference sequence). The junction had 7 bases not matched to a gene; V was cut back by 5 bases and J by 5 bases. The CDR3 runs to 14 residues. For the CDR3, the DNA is TGTGCCAGTAGTTCAAGGACAGGTCTAGATACGCAGTATTTT. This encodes CASSSRTGLDTQYF.

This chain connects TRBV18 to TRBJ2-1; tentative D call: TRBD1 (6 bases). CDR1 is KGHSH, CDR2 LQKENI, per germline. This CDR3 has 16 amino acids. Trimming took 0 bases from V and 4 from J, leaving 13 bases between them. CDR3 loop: CASSPPSTRGYNEQFF. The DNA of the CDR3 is TGTGCCAGCTCACCACCATCCACTAGGGGGTACAATGAGCAGTTCTTC.

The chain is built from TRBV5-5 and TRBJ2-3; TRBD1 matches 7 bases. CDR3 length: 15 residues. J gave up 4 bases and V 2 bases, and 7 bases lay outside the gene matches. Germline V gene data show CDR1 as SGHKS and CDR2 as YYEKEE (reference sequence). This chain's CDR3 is CASSFITGAADTQYF. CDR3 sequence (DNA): TGTGCCAGCAGCTTTATAACAGGGGCGGCAGATACGCAGTATTTT.

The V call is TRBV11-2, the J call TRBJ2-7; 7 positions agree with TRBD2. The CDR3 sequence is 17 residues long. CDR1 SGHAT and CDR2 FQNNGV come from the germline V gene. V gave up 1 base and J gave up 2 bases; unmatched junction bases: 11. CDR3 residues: CASSLVLWGRATYEQYF. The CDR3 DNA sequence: TGTGCCAGCAGCTTAGTTTTGTGGGGGAGGGCAACCTACGAGCAGTACTTC.

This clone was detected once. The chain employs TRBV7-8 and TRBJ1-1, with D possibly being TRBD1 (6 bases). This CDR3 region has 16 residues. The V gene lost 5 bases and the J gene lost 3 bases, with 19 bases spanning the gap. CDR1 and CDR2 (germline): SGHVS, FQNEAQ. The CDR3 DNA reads TGTGCCAGCAGCGTCCGGGACACTCTAAGGGACACTGAAGCTTTCTTT. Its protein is CASSVRDTLRDTEAFF.

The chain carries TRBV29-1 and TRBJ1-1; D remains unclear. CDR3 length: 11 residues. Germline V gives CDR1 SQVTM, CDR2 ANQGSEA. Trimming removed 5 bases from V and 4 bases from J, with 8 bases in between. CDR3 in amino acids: CSVLQATEAFF. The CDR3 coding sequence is TGCAGCGTTCTGCAAGCCACTGAAGCTTTCTTT.

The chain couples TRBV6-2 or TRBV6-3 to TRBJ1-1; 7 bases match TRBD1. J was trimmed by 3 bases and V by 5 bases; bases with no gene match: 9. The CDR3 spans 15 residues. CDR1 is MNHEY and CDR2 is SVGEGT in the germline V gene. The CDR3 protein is CASSTGDGKDTEAFF. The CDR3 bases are TGTGCCAGCAGTACAGGGGATGGTAAGGACACTGAAGCTTTCTTT.

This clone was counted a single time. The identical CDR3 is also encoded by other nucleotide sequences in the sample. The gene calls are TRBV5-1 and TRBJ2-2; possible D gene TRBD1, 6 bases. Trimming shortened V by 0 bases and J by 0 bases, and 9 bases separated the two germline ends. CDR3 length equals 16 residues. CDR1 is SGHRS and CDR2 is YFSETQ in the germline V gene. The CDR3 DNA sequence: TGCGCCAGCAGCTTGGGAGGGGGAACGAACACCGGGGAGCTGTTTTTT. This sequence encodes CASSLGGGTNTGELFF.

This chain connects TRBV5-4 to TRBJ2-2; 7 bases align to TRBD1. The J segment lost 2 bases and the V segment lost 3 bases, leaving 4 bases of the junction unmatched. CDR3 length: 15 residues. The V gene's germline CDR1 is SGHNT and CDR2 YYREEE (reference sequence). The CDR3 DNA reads TGTGCCAGCAGCTGGGGACAGTCTAACACCGGGGAGCTGTTTTTT. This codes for CASSWGQSNTGELFF.

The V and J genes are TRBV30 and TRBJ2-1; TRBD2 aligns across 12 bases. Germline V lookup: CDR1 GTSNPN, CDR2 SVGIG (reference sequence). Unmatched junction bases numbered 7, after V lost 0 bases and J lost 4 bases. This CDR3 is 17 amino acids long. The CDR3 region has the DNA TGTGCCTGGAGTGTCGGTTCCCTAGCGGGGGGGTACAATGAGCAGTTCTTC. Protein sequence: CAWSVGSLAGGYNEQFF.

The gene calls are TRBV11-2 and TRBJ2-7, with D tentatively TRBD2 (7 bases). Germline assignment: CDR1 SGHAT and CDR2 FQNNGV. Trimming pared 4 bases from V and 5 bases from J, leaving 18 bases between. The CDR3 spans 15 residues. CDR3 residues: CASSSPGRGLHEQYF. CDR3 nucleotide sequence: TGTGCCAGCAGCTCCCCGGGGCGGGGGCTACACGAGCAGTACTTC.

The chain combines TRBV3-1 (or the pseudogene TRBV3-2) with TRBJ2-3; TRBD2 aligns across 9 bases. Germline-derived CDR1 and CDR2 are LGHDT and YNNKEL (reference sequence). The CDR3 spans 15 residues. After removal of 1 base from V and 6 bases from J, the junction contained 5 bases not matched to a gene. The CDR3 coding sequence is TGTGCCAGCAGCCAAGGGCCCCTAGCGGGGGATACGCAGTATTTT. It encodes CASSQGPLAGDTQYF.

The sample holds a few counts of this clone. The CDR3, as DNA: TGTGCCAGTAGTATAGCCGCCAGGGGGAACTATGGCTACACCTTC. It codes for CASSIAARGNYGYTF. The chain couples TRBV19 to TRBJ1-2, with 7 bases identical to TRBD1. V lost 1 base, J lost 2 bases, and 4 bases stayed unmatched. The CDR3 contains 15 residues. CDR1 and CDR2 (germline): LNHDA, SQIVND (reference sequence). The variable domain in full, completed from reference TRBV19 and TRBJ1-2, reads DGGITQSPKYLFRKEGQNVTLSCEQNLNHDAMYWYRQDPGQGLRLIYYSQIVNDFQKGDIAEGYSVSREKKESFPLTVTSAQKNPTAFYLCASSIAARGNYGYTFGSGTRLTVV.

For the CDR3, the DNA is TGTGCCACCAGCAGAGGGACTAGCGAAGCAGATACGCAGTATTTT. Residues: CATSRGTSEADTQYF. The V and J genes are TRBV15 and TRBJ2-3, with 9 bases identical to TRBD2. The V and J ends lost 1 base and 4 bases, in that order; junction bases with no gene match: 3. This CDR3 spans 15 amino acids. Germline CDR1 reads LNHNV; CDR2 reads YYDKDF (reference sequence). Variable domain in full (rest from reference TRBV15 and TRBJ2-3): DAMVIQNPRYQVTQFGKPVTLSCSQTLNHNVMYWYQQKSSQAPKLLFHYYDKDFNNEADTPDNFQSRRPNTSFCFLDIRSPGLGDTAMYLCATSRGTSEADTQYFGPGTRLTVL.

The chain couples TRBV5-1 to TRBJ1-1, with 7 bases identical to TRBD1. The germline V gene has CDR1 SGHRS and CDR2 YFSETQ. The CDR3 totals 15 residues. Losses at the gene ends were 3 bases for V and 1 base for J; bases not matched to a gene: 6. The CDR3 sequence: CASSSRDSSNTEAFF. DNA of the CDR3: TGCGCCAGCAGCTCCCGGGACAGTTCGAACACTGAAGCTTTCTTT.

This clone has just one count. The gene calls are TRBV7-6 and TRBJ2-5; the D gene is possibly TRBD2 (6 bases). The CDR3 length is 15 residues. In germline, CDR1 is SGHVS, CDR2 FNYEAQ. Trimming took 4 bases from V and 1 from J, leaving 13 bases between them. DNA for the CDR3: TGTGCCAGCAGCTCGCAAGCGGGCCTCCAAGAGACCCAGTACTTC. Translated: CASSSQAGLQETQYF. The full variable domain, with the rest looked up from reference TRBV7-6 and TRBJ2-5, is GAGVSQSPRYKVTKRGQDVALRCDPISGHVSLYWYRQALGQGPEFLTYFNYEAQQDKSGLPNDRFSAERPEGSISTLTIQRTEQRDSAMYRCASSSQAGLQETQYFGPGTRLLVL.

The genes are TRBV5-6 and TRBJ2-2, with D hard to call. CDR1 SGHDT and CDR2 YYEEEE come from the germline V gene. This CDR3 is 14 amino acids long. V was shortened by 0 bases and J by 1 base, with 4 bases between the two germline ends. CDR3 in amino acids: CASSLALNTGELFF. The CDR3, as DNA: TGTGCCAGCAGCTTGGCCCTGAACACCGGGGAGCTGTTTTTT.